This T cell receptor beta chain derives from a study of a mutant IDH1 vaccine in newly diagnosed glioma. Looking at the study overall: Patients' prior therapy spanned radiotherapy, temozolomide, or both; most underwent both. Findings of the study overall: A vaccine-induced immune response developed in about 93% of the patients. Alterations occurring in top peripheral T cell clonotypes seemed unrelated to pseudoprogression.

V was cut by 3 bases and J by 2 bases, with 15 bases left in between. This CDR3 comprises 16 residues. Germline lookup yields CDR1 WNHNN and CDR2 SYGVQD (reference sequence). This table comes from immunoSEQ multiplex PCR, and its TCRdb copy is limited to in-frame clones, with some not included. The sample includes about 16,000 clones, around four fifths of them seen just once. On this clone itself: The antigen remains unidentified.

The time point here: baseline, week 1 (first vaccination visit). Treatment: pre-vaccination baseline after standard-of-care therapy. The donors' diagnosis was new WHO grade 3 or 4 astrocytoma that was IDH1-mutant and ATRX-lost. The chain employs TRBV10-1 and TRBJ2-3; a weak D match, TRBD2 (5 bases). The source of this sequence is a man in his forties with glioma. The sequencing here drew on PBMCs, taken from a glioma patient treated with radiotherapy, temozolomide or both. The CDR3 DNA is TGCGCCAGCAGTGATGGGTTAGCGATAGACACAGATACGCAGTATTTT. Translating it yields CASSDGLAIDTDTQYF.